A selection of T cell receptor beta chains follows, all from one sample in a study of response to subunit inactivated influenza vaccine. TCRdb reprocessed the RT-PCR reads with MiXCR, giving one entry per CDR3 protein. This sample has more than 550,000 distinct CDR3 sequences, with 12% found just once. This material consisted of PBMCs from blood, taken on the day of vaccination. These receptors originate from a man between 45 and 60 years old who received an inactivated influenza vaccine. The CDR3 runs from the conserved cysteine through the conserved F or W. A D gene is named only where the DNA matches it firmly. Clone size, where shown, is once, few, many, or a class for clones that have expanded.

V: TRBV6-1; size: few; D: .; J: TRBJ1-1; CDR3: CASIQMGGGTEAFF; DNA: TGTGCCAGCATCCAAATGGGGGGTGGGACTGAAGCTTTCTTT
V: TRBV11-2; size: .; D: .; J: TRBJ2-7; CDR3: CASSLRGTPGPLSYEQYF; DNA: TGTGCCAGCAGCTTAAGGGGAACTCCGGGACCCTTAAGTTACGAGCAGTACTTC
V: TRBV2; size: few; D: TRBD2; J: TRBJ2-2; CDR3: CASSEGGGTNTGELFF; DNA: TGTGCCAGCAGTGAAGGGGGGGGGACGAACACCGGGGAGCTGTTTTTT
V: TRBV7-8; size: few; D: .; J: TRBJ1-1; CDR3: CASSLRDTPGPNTEAFF; DNA: TGTGCCAGCAGCCTTCGGGACACACCGGGGCCGAACACTGAAGCTTTCTTT
V: TRBV5-1; size: many; D: TRBD2; J: TRBJ2-1; CDR3: CASRLTSDSYNEQFF; DNA: TGCGCCAGCAGACTAACTAGCGACTCCTACAATGAGCAGTTCTTC
V: TRBV6-2/TRBV6-3; size: few; D: .; J: TRBJ2-2; CDR3: CASSRIPGHLNTGELFF; DNA: TGTGCCAGCAGTCGGATACCGGGACACTTAAACACCGGGGAGCTGTTTTTT
V: TRBV7-8; size: .; D: .; J: TRBJ2-3; CDR3: CASSSQTLLITSTDTQYF; DNA: TGTGCCAGCAGCTCCCAGACACTCCTCATTACTAGCACAGATACGCAGTATTTT
V: TRBV7-2; size: few; D: .; J: TRBJ2-7; CDR3: CASSFPSDYEQYF; DNA: TGTGCCAGCAGCTTCCCTAGTGACTACGAGCAGTACTTC
V: TRBV30; size: few; D: .; J: TRBJ2-2; CDR3: CAWSDDGTWGTGELFF; DNA: TGTGCCTGGAGCGATGACGGGACCTGGGGCACCGGGGAGCTGTTTTTT
V: TRBV12-3/TRBV12-4; size: few; D: TRBD1; J: TRBJ1-6; CDR3: CASSWDSSSPLHF; DNA: TGTGCCAGCAGTTGGGACAGTAGTTCACCCCTCCACTTT
V: TRBV29-1; size: few; D: .; J: TRBJ2-6; CDR3: CSVAGTSSGANVLTF; DNA: TGCAGCGTAGCCGGGACAAGCTCTGGGGCCAACGTCCTGACTTTC
V: TRBV5-6; size: .; D: .; J: TRBJ2-2; CDR3: CASSLDDRTGELFF; DNA: TGTGCCAGCAGCTTGGATGATCGCACCGGGGAGCTGTTTTTT
V: TRBV7-3; size: few; D: TRBD2; J: TRBJ2-2; CDR3: CASSPSGSSTGELFF; DNA: TGTGCCAGCAGCCCCAGCGGGAGTTCCACCGGGGAGCTGTTTTTT
V: TRBV9; size: .; D: .; J: TRBJ1-2; CDR3: CASSVRSGTNYGYTF; DNA: TGTGCCAGCAGCGTCCGTTCGGGGACAAACTATGGCTACACCTTC
V: TRBV20-1; size: few; D: .; J: TRBJ2-5; CDR3: CSARTGPETQYF; DNA: TGCAGTGCTAGAACAGGGCCAGAGACCCAGTACTTC
V: TRBV11-2; size: few; D: TRBD2; J: TRBJ2-2; CDR3: CASSDNSGRPPGTGELFF; DNA: TGTGCCAGCAGCGACAATAGCGGGAGGCCCCCGGGAACCGGGGAGCTGTTTTTT
V: TRBV20-1; size: .; D: .; J: TRBJ2-1; CDR3: CSARDPGAPRGSYNEQFF; DNA: TGCAGTGCTAGAGATCCAGGAGCCCCCCGAGGGTCCTACAATGAGCAGTTCTTC
V: TRBV7-9; size: .; D: .; J: TRBJ1-1; CDR3: CASSSGTGGTEAFF; DNA: TGTGCCAGCAGCTCTGGGACGGGTGGCACTGAAGCTTTCTTT
V: TRBV4-3; size: few; D: .; J: TRBJ2-7; CDR3: CASSQTVAYYEQYF; DNA: TGCGCCAGCAGCCAAACAGTAGCCTACTACGAGCAGTACTTC
V: TRBV4-1; size: .; D: .; J: TRBJ1-1; CDR3: CASSQVLQGNTEAFF; DNA: TGCGCCAGCAGCCAAGTCCTACAGGGGAACACTGAAGCTTTCTTT
V: TRBV18; size: few; D: TRBD2; J: TRBJ2-4; CDR3: CASSPMELAGKNIQYF; DNA: TGTGCCAGCTCACCAATGGAGCTAGCGGGCAAAAACATTCAGTACTTC
V: TRBV28; size: few; D: .; J: TRBJ1-3; CDR3: CASSVFRGLSGNTIYF; DNA: TGTGCCAGCAGTGTCTTCAGGGGACTCTCTGGAAACACCATATATTTT